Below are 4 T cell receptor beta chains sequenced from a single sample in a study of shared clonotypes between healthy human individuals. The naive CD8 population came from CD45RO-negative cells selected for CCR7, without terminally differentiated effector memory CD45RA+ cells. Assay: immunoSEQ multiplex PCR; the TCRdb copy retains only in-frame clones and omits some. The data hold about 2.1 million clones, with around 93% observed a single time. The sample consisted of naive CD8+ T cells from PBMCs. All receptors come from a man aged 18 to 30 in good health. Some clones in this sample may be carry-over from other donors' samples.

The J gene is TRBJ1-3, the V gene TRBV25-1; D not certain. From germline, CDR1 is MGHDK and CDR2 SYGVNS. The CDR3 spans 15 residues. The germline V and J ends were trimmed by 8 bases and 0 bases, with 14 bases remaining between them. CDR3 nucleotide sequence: TGTGCCAGCGCCCACGGTGGCAGCTCTGGAAACACCATATATTTT. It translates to CASAHGGSSGNTIYF. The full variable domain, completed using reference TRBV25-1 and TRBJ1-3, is EADIYQTPRYLVIGTGKKITLECSQTMGHDKMYWYQQDPGMELHLIHYSYGVNSTEKGDLSSESTVSRIRTEHFPLTLESARPSHTSQYLCASAHGGSSGNTIYFGEGSWLTVV.

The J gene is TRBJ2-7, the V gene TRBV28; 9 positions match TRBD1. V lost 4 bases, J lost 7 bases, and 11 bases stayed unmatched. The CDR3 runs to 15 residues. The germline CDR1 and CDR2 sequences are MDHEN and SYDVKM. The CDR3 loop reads CASSSAGTGIWEQYF. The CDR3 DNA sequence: TGTGCCAGCAGTTCGGCCGGGACAGGGATTTGGGAGCAGTACTTC.

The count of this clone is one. The CDR3 nucleotides read TGTGCCACCAGCAGAGAGGGGGCCACCAATCAGCCCCAGCATTTT. It encodes CATSREGATNQPQHF. The chain recombines TRBV15 with TRBJ1-5; TRBD1 is a possible D gene (6 bases). Germline V gene sequence: CDR1 LNHNV, CDR2 YYDKDF (reference sequence). The CDR3 spans 15 residues. V lost 0 bases and J lost 3, with 9 bases in between.

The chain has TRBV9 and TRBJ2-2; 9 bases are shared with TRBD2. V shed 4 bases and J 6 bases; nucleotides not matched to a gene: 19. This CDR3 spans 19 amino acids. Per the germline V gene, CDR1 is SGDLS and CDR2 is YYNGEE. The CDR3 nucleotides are TGTGCCAGCAGCAATTCACGGCTAGCGGGATGGAGTTCGTCCGGGGAGCTGTTTTTT. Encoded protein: CASSNSRLAGWSSSGELFF. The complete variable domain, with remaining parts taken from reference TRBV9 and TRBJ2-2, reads DSGVTQTPKHLITATGQRVTLRCSPRSGDLSVYWYQQSLDQGLQFLIQYYNGEERAKGNILERFSAQQFPDLHSELNLSSLELGDSALYFCASSNSRLAGWSSSGELFFGEGSRLTVL.